This TCR beta chain was sequenced in a study of T cells in Graves' hyperthyroidism and ophthalmopathy. General study results and limits: Through a model of 13 V-J features, ophthalmopathy was separated from stable hyperthyroidism. The model forecast ophthalmopathy, anticipating it by a median around 6.9 months before onset.

Concerning this clonotype: The antigen is not known.

The CDR3 runs to 14 residues. Losses at the gene ends were 11 bases for V and 5 bases for J; bases not matched to a gene: 10. The source material, RNA transcripts, was used to amplify TCR beta CDR3 regions. HTBI primers drove first-round RT-PCR of the TCR CDR3. Using its own MiXCR run on the multiplex PCR reads, TCRdb lists one record per CDR3 protein. The repertoire holds around 600,000 distinct CDR3 sequences, with just under 45% as singletons. The study left out patients who had uncontrolled infection, other autoimmune disease, pregnancy or lactation. The sequenced material came from peripheral blood or thyroid tissue (not recorded which). The chain has TRBV12-3 or TRBV12-4 and TRBJ1-1, with TRBD1 identical over 11 bases. The TCR was taken from an adult man with Graves' disease, either hyperthyroidism or ophthalmopathy (not recorded which). The CDR3 bases are TGTGCCTCCGGAGGGGACAGGGGGTCGACTGAAGCTTTCTTT. It translates to CASGGDRGSTEAFF.